This is a list of T cell receptor beta chains from one sample in a study of T-cell reconstitution after alpha-beta-depleted transplantation in children. TCRdb re-called the PCR reads with MiXCR, one entry per CDR3 protein. The table has hundreds of thousands of distinct CDR3 sequences, roughly 15% seen once. The sequencing here drew on PBMCs, mostly from graft donor cells, taken 360 days after TCRalphabeta/CD19-depleted stem cell transplant. The receptors were sampled from a male patient aged 10-17 years who had a stem cell transplant for acute lymphoblastic leukemia, so the T cells may come from the graft donor. CDR3s include the opening cysteine and the closing phenylalanine or tryptophan.

j_call,v_call,cdr3_aa
TRBJ2-7,TRBV10-2,CASRRDSPGEQYF
TRBJ2-2,TRBV29-1,CSVEDGSRNTGELFF
TRBJ2-3,TRBV20-1,CSASDGTGYSTDTQYF
TRBJ1-1,TRBV5-6,CASSSAWGRMEAFF
TRBJ1-2,TRBV5-1,CASTPQGGNGYTF
TRBJ2-3,TRBV12-3/TRBV12-4,CASSQRPLRPRTQYF
TRBJ1-1,TRBV29-1,CSVWTGSTEAFF
TRBJ1-5,TRBV7-9,CASSFWTPQGVNQPQHF
TRBJ2-1,TRBV5-1,CASRGSSGSYNEQFF
TRBJ2-2,TRBV4-1,CASSRLPDGNTGELFF
TRBJ2-2,TRBV5-6,CASSLLGRPVFGELFF
TRBJ2-3,TRBV3-1,CASSQGIQVEDTQYF
TRBJ1-1,TRBV3-1,CASSQEGANTEAFF
TRBJ1-2,TRBV2,CASDEQGGGYGYTF
TRBJ2-5,TRBV4-1,CASSQETGHQETQYF
TRBJ1-2,TRBV7-9,CASSLEQGRGGYTF
TRBJ2-7,TRBV5-1,CASRRVGDPYEQYF
TRBJ2-3,TRBV5-1,CASSGNSGSRDTQYF
TRBJ2-7,TRBV30,CAWSVEGVPVEQYF
TRBJ2-7,TRBV5-1,CASSLGTSGSGLAYEQYF